The count of the clone carrying this T cell receptor (beta chain) is one. V lost 3 bases, J lost 3 bases, and 12 bases lay in between. CDR3 length equals 14 residues. The germline V gene has CDR1 ENHRY and CDR2 SYGVKD. TCRdb's copy holds only in-frame clones and misses some; the assay was immunoSEQ multiplex PCR. The sample includes approximately 85,000 clones, roughly 90% of them seen just once. The sample originates from a study of blood T cell repertoires in COVID-19. This receptor was obtained from a man aged 50 to 60 with active or convalescent COVID-19. V is TRBV10-3 and J is TRBJ2-7; tentatively, D is TRBD1 (6 bases). The material sequenced was peripheral blood. The chain's CDR3 is CAISEFGDNYEQYF. CDR3 sequence (DNA): TGTGCCATCAGTGAATTTGGGGACAACTACGAGCAGTACTTC.